The present T cell receptor beta chain was sequenced within a study of cytomegalovirus exposure and HLA in healthy donors. Overall study context: Both the approximately 120 validation repertoires and the approximately 700 first-cohort repertoires used the same platform, as reported by a later analysis. Whole-study results and caveats: Rarity held for most TCR sequences, but there were some public TCRs that occurred in many donors. Three chains tied to CMV proved CMV antigen-specific in vitro.

Note on this clone: The antigen remains undetermined.

TCRdb keeps only in-frame clones here, not all; method: immunoSEQ multiplex PCR. The sample includes fewer than 150,000 clones, 88% of them seen just once. This CDR3 contains 14 residues. The trim removed 5 bases at V and 6 bases at J, leaving 6 bases unmatched. CDR1 and CDR2 from the germline V gene are SGHVS and FQNEAQ. Separate from the approximately 670-subject first cohort, the roughly 120-subject validation cohort was the one that the donors belonged to. J is TRBJ2-1 and V is TRBV7-8; 8 nucleotides agree with TRBD1. The TCR originated in a man aged 18 to 29 in good health and CMV-seronegative. The specimen was PBMCs. The DNA for the CDR3 is TGTGCCAGCAGCGGGCGACAGGGGCCCAATGAGCAGTTCTTC. This codes for CASSGRQGPNEQFF.